These 25 T cell receptor beta chains came from one sample sequenced in a study of molecular identifiers for immune sequencing clone quantification. Each CDR3 protein is one row after TCRdb ran MiXCR on the PCR reads. The table has roughly 320,000 distinct CDR3 sequences, roughly a fifth seen once. Sequencing was performed on naive CD8+ T cells from blood, with Jurkat cell RNA spiked in. Described subset: FACS-sorted CD8+CD4-CCR7+CD45RA+ naive T cells. The source is a human donor in good health. Some libraries in this study had Jurkat cell RNA spiked in.

A note on this clonotype: This may stem from a read error, because a much larger clone lies one nucleotide away. The gene calls are TRBV6-5 and TRBJ2-7, with unresolved D. The CDR3 sequence is 13 residues long. Trimming removed 4 bases from V and 3 bases from J, with 10 bases in between. Germline loops: CDR1 MNHEY, CDR2 SVGAGI. The CDR3 DNA reads as TGTGCCAGCAGTTGCGCGGATGGCTACGAGCAGTACTTC. Its protein is CASSCADGYEQYF.

V is TRBV19 and J is TRBJ2-7, with D possibly being TRBD2 (5 bases). V was cut by 3 bases and J by 7 bases, with 13 bases left in between. The CDR3 has 13 amino acids. CDR1 is LNHDA and CDR2 is SQIVND in the germline V gene (reference sequence). Here the CDR3 reads CASSIRAGEEQYF. The CDR3 bases are TGTGCCAGTAGTATTAGGGCTGGGGAGGAGCAGTACTTC. The whole variable domain, filled in from reference TRBV19 and TRBJ2-7, reads DGGITQSPKYLFRKEGQNVTLSCEQNLNHDAMYWYRQDPGQGLRLIYYSQIVNDFQKGDIAEGYSVSREKKESFPLTVTSAQKNPTAFYLCASSIRAGEEQYFGPGTRLTVT.

Ten or more counts support this clonotype. The chain recombines TRBV13 with TRBJ2-5; D is unclear. V gave up 4 bases and J gave up 4 bases, with 10 bases separating them. Germline CDR1 reads PRHDT; CDR2 reads FYEKMQ (reference sequence). This CDR3 is 13 amino acids long. The CDR3 coding sequence is TGTGCCAGCAGCTCCAATGGGGTAGAGACCCAGTACTTC. The encoded protein is CASSSNGVETQYF.

This clonotype was detected ten times or more. The chain recombines TRBV30 with TRBJ2-5, with D possibly being TRBD2 (5 bases). There are 13 residues in the CDR3. Germline values: CDR1 GTSNPN, CDR2 SVGIG (reference sequence). Trimming took 0 bases from V and 8 from J, leaving 13 bases between them. The DNA of the CDR3 is TGTGCCTGGAGTGTCTGGGCCCGGGAAACCCAGTACTTC. Protein product: CAWSVWARETQYF.

This clonotype appeared once. V and J are TRBV19 and TRBJ2-2; 11 bases line up with TRBD1. This CDR3 comprises 18 residues. Germline loops: CDR1 LNHDA, CDR2 SQIVND (reference sequence). V shed 4 bases and J 8 bases; nucleotides not matched to a gene: 15. CDR3 nucleotides: TGTGCCAGTAGTACTGGACAGGGGGCTTTTCTCTTACGAGGGGAGCTGTTTTTT. This gives the protein CASSTGQGAFLLRGELFF.

The genes are TRBV9 and TRBJ2-5, with 9 bases that match TRBD2. The CDR3 contains 16 residues. J lost 5 bases, V lost 3 bases, and 11 bases had no gene match. The germline V gene has CDR1 SGDLS and CDR2 YYNGEE. CDR3 DNA: TGTGCCAGCAGCGCAACACCTCTAGCGGGGCAGGAGACCCAGTACTTC. Protein: CASSATPLAGQETQYF.

Points on this clonotype: A read error may account for a junction end that differs from germline. J is TRBJ2-5 and V is TRBV5-6; 7 bases match TRBD2. CDR3 length equals 14 residues. Germline values: CDR1 SGHDT, CDR2 YYEEEE. The CDR3 coding sequence is TGTGCCGGCAGCTTTTGGGGGGGAGAAGAGACCCAGTACTTC. This codes for CAGSFWGGEETQYF.

This clonotype was found many times. The chain uses TRBV4-1 and TRBJ1-1; 11 nucleotides align to TRBD1. V dropped 6 bases and J dropped 3; count of bases not matched to a gene: 6. Per the germline V gene, CDR1 is MGHRA and CDR2 is YSYEKL. The CDR3 runs to 15 residues. The CDR3 DNA reads TGCGCCAGCAGGCGGGACAGGGGGACGGACACTGAAGCTTTCTTT. Protein sequence: CASRRDRGTDTEAFF.

This clonotype has ten or more counts. The chain recombines TRBV7-2 with TRBJ1-2; possibly TRBD1 for D (5 bases). The CDR3 is made up of 15 amino acids. Trimming shortened V by 2 bases and J by 4 bases, and 14 bases separated the two germline ends. The germline V gene encodes CDR1 SGHTA and CDR2 FQGNSA. CDR3 protein: CASSLMTDSFYGYTF. The DNA of the CDR3 is TGTGCCAGCAGCTTAATGACCGACAGCTTCTATGGCTACACCTTC.

The count of this clonotype is one. The junction departs from the called germline gene at one end, perhaps through a read error. CDR3 region: CASLTLTGNTGAFF. The CDR3, as DNA: TGCGCCAGTCTAACGCTGACAGGGAACACTGGAGCTTTCTTT. The rearrangement links TRBV5-3 to TRBJ1-1; TRBD1 matches 7 bases. TRBV5-3 is flagged as an ORF with uncertain function. There are 14 residues in the CDR3.

As to this clonotype: This may be a read error, as it is one base from a much larger clone. The chain carries TRBV19 and TRBJ1-5; D gene ambiguous. Germline CDR1 and CDR2: LNHDA and SQIVND (reference sequence). This CDR3 comprises 12 residues. Trimming left V 11 bases short and J 6 bases short, with 14 bases between. CDR3 sequence reads: CAARGYGQPQHF. For the CDR3, the DNA is TGTGCCGCCCGAGGGTACGGTCAGCCCCAGCATTTT.

As concerns this clonotype: A read error is possible here, since a much larger clone lies one base away. The rearrangement joins TRBV7-9 to TRBJ2-3; D is uncertain. CDR1 and CDR2 (germline): SEHNR, FQNEAQ (reference sequence). Trimming took 5 bases from V and 0 from J, leaving 12 bases between them. This CDR3 spans 15 amino acids. The CDR3 region has the DNA TGTGCCAGCAGCCCCACCCCTCCTAGCACAGATACGCAGTATTTT. It specifies CASSPTPPSTDTQYF.

This clonotype appeared many times. This chain links TRBV12-3 or TRBV12-4 with TRBJ1-4; D remains ambiguous. Trimming took 6 bases from V and 8 from J, leaving 10 bases between them. The CDR3 covers 12 residues. The CDR3 nucleotides read TGTGCCAGCAGCCCGCGAGGGGAAAAACTGTTTTTT. It is translated as CASSPRGEKLFF.

As for this clonotype: A read error may be the cause here, since a much bigger clone is one base away. V gene TRBV19 combines with J gene TRBJ2-7; the D is unclear. Germline V gene data show CDR1 as LNHDA and CDR2 as SQIVND (reference sequence). This CDR3 comprises 13 residues. Here the CDR3 DNA reads TGTGCCAGTAGTCCCATTCTCTCCTACGAGCGGTACTTC. Translation gives CASSPILSYERYF. The whole variable domain, filled in from reference TRBV19 and TRBJ2-7, reads DGGITQSPKYLFRKEGQNVTLSCEQNLNHDAMYWYRQDPGQGLRLIYYSQIVNDFQKGDIAEGYSVSREKKESFPLTVTSAQKNPTAFYLCASSPILSYERYFGPGTRLTVT.

In its sample, this clonotype was seen many times. The CDR3 coding sequence is TGTGCCACCAGTGATTCAGGCTCCTACAATGAGCAGTTCTTC. Translation gives CATSDSGSYNEQFF. The chain joins TRBV24-1 to TRBJ2-1; no reliable D call. Germline lookup yields CDR1 KGHDR and CDR2 SFDVKD. The CDR3 extends over 14 amino acids. Trimming pared 2 bases from V and 0 bases from J, leaving 4 bases between.

This clonotype was recorded many times. The V and J genes are TRBV5-1 and TRBJ2-3, with 8 bases lining up with TRBD2. Losses at the gene ends were 3 bases for V and 1 base for J; bases not matched to a gene: 13. This CDR3 has 18 amino acids. CDR1 is SGHRS, CDR2 YFSETQ, per germline. The CDR3 here is CASSSNPPGGHGTDTQYF. CDR3 DNA: TGCGCCAGCAGCTCAAACCCCCCGGGAGGGCACGGCACAGATACGCAGTATTTT.

Ten or more counts support this clonotype. V and J are TRBV14 and TRBJ2-5, with D maybe TRBD1 (6 bases). Looked up from germline, CDR1 is SGHDN and CDR2 is FVKESK. The V end was cut by 0 bases, the J end by 4 bases, with 12 bases between. The CDR3 runs to 15 residues. The CDR3 is CASSQDRGLRETQYF. The CDR3 region has the DNA TGTGCCAGCAGCCAAGACAGGGGATTGAGAGAGACCCAGTACTTC.

This clonotype was recorded at least ten times. The CDR3 sequence is CSVPDRTNTGELFF. The CDR3 DNA reads as TGCAGCGTTCCGGACAGGACGAACACCGGGGAGCTGTTTTTT. V gene TRBV29-1 combines with J gene TRBJ2-2; 7 bases fit TRBD1. Germline CDR1 SQVTM, CDR2 ANQGSEA. The length of the CDR3 is 14 residues. Unmatched junction bases numbered 3, after V lost 5 bases and J lost 0 bases.

Comment on this clonotype: It may be a read error: a sequence one base away is much more abundant. The V gene is TRBV7-9, the J gene TRBJ2-1; 10 bases map to TRBD2. The CDR3 sequence is 17 residues long. CDR1 is SEHNR, CDR2 FQNEAQ, per germline (reference sequence). V lost 8 bases, J lost 0 bases, and 10 bases stayed unmatched. CDR3 coding DNA: TGTGCCAGCTCGACTAGCGGGCCTCAGAACTCCTACAATGAGCAGTTCTTC. Translating it yields CASSTSGPQNSYNEQFF.

The chain links TRBV6-5 to TRBJ1-2; no firm D call. The V end was cut by 5 bases, the J end by 4 bases, with 17 bases between. Germline V CDR1 and CDR2: MNHEY, SVGAGI. The CDR3 length is 15 residues. The CDR3 protein is CASSTRTEAFYGYTF. The CDR3 coding sequence is TGTGCCAGCAGTACCCGGACCGAAGCCTTCTATGGCTACACCTTC.

At least ten counts were recorded for this clonotype. This chain joins TRBV7-2 and TRBJ2-7, with D maybe TRBD2 (6 bases). The V gene lost 3 bases and the J gene lost 7 bases, with 16 bases spanning the gap. The CDR3 length is 14 residues. Germline V lookup: CDR1 SGHTA, CDR2 FQGNSA. The CDR3 loop reads CASSFLSGPGEQYF. CDR3 nucleotide sequence: TGTGCCAGCAGCTTCCTTAGCGGACCGGGGGAGCAGTACTTC.

The rearrangement uses TRBV18 and TRBJ2-3; no clear D gene. The CDR3 consists of 14 residues. Trimming took 2 bases from V and 2 from J, leaving 8 bases between them. The germline V gene has CDR1 KGHSH and CDR2 LQKENI. CDR3 coding DNA: TGTGCCAGCTCACCAGGATTACTCACAGATACGCAGTATTTT. Residues: CASSPGLLTDTQYF.

The chain has TRBV4-1 and TRBJ2-5, with D possibly being TRBD2 (5 bases). CDR3 length equals 17 residues. V lost 2 bases to trimming and J lost 0 bases, with 16 bases between them. CDR1 is MGHRA, CDR2 YSYEKL, per germline. The chain's CDR3 is CASSQSPQRRYQETQYF. The DNA of the CDR3 is TGCGCCAGCAGCCAATCTCCCCAGCGGAGGTACCAAGAGACCCAGTACTTC.

This clonotype has at least ten counts. V and J are TRBV12-3 or TRBV12-4 and TRBJ2-7; no clear D gene. The CDR3 loop spans 12 amino acids. V lost 7 bases and J 7 bases, leaving 14 bases between the germline ends. Here the CDR3 DNA reads TGTGCCAGCAACCTGGGTAGGCTGGAGCAGTACTTC. Encoded protein: CASNLGRLEQYF.

This clonotype came up many times. The gene calls are TRBV11-1 and TRBJ2-7; D remains unclear. Trimming shortened V by 4 bases and J by 0 bases, and 10 bases separated the two germline ends. Germline CDR1 is SGHAT and CDR2 is FQDESV (reference sequence). This CDR3 is 14 amino acids long. The CDR3 here is CASSYLRGSYEQYF. The CDR3 region has the DNA TGTGCCAGCAGCTATCTAAGAGGCTCCTACGAGCAGTACTTC.